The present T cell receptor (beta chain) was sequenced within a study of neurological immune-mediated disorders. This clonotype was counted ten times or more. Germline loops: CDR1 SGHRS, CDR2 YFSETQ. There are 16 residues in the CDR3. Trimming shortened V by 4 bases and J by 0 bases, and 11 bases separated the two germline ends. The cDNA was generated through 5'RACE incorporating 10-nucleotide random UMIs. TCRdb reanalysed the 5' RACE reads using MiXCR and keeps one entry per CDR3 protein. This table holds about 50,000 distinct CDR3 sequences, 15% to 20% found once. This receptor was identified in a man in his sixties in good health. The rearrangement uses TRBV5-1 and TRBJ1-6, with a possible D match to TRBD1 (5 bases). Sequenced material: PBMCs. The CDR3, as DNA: TGCGCCAGCAGCATCGACAGTAGCTCCTATAATTCACCCCTCCACTTT. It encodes CASSIDSSSYNSPLHF.